This is a list of T cell receptor beta chains from one sample in a study of regulatory T cells in long-lasting Graves disease. One entry per CDR3 protein results from TCRdb running MiXCR on the multiplex PCR reads. The data contain roughly 520,000 distinct CDR3 sequences, more than 10% of them singletons. These data are also associated with another study on T cells in Graves' hyperthyroidism and ophthalmopathy.

The sample was peripheral blood mononuclear cells (PBMCs), taken at new diagnosis, from a patient treated with antithyroid drugs. All receptors derive from a woman aged 25-40 years with Graves disease. CDR3s include the opening cysteine and the closing phenylalanine or tryptophan. D genes are given only for firm matches. Clone size appears in some rows only: once, few, many, or a class for an expanded clone.

size,J,V,D,CDR3,DNA
many,TRBJ2-5,TRBV20-1,-,CSALGRGQETQYF,TGCAGTGCTCTGGGTAGGGGCCAAGAGACCCAGTACTTC
many,TRBJ2-7,TRBV6-5,-,CASSYSEAYEQYF,TGTGCCAGCAGTTACTCGGAAGCCTACGAGCAGTACTTC
few,TRBJ1-2,TRBV27,TRBD1,CASSLYLLGTVHGYTF,TGTGCCAGCAGTTTATATCTTCTTGGGACAGTGCATGGCTACACCTTC
-,TRBJ2-2,TRBV19,-,CASSISADAGELFF,TGTGCCAGTAGTATATCGGCAGATGCCGGGGAGCTGTTTTTT
few,TRBJ2-7,TRBV6-5,-,CASSSDVNEQYF,TGTGCCAGCAGTTCTGACGTGAACGAGCAGTACTTC
many,TRBJ2-2,TRBV3-1,TRBD1,CASSQENRDRGPGELFF,TGTGCCAGCAGCCAAGAAAACCGGGACAGGGGACCCGGGGAGCTGTTTTTT
many,TRBJ2-5,TRBV5-1,TRBD2,CASSLAAGQETQYF,TGTGCCAGCAGCCTAGCGGCCGGCCAAGAGACCCAGTACTTC
few,TRBJ1-2,TRBV10-3,-,CTINGGDDYGYTF,TGTACCATAAACGGGGGGGATGACTATGGCTACACCTTC
many,TRBJ2-3,TRBV9,TRBD1,CASNRQGASTDTQYF,TGTGCCAGCAACCGACAGGGGGCCAGCACAGATACGCAGTATTTT
many,TRBJ2-7,TRBV3-1,-,CASSRRGHPTYEQYF,TGTGCCAGCAGCCGGAGGGGTCACCCTACCTACGAGCAGTACTTC